A single sample is the source of the 22 T cell receptor beta chains below, sequenced in a study of cytomegalovirus exposure and HLA in healthy donors. PCR involved 60 Vbeta and 13 Jbeta primers. The assay was immunoSEQ multiplex PCR, and TCRdb's table has in-frame clones only and misses some. The sample has 150,000 to 200,000 clones, over 60% seen once. The sample comprised PBMCs. Receptors were obtained from a man aged 50 to 59 in good health and CMV-seropositive.

The genes are TRBV7-2 and TRBJ1-6; 7 nucleotides align to TRBD1. The CDR3 length is 15 residues. Germline CDR1 reads SGHTA; CDR2 reads FQGNSA. With V trimmed by 7 bases and J by 4 bases, 7 bases remained unmatched. CDR3 in DNA: TGTGCCAGCAACAGACAGGGAACGTATAATTCACCCCTCCACTTT. Its protein is CASNRQGTYNSPLHF.

The sample holds one count of this clone. Other DNA sequences within the sample encode an identical CDR3. This rearrangement joins TRBV27 to TRBJ2-7; a weak D match, TRBD1 (5 bases). V gave up 3 bases and J gave up 6 bases, with 12 bases separating them. This CDR3 comprises 13 residues. CDR1 and CDR2 from the germline V gene are MNHEY and SMNVEV (reference sequence). CDR3 DNA: TGTGCCAGCAGTTTGAGCAGGGCAGGCGAGCAGTACGTC. It is translated as CASSLSRAGEQYV.

The genes are TRBV6-1 and TRBJ1-1, with TRBD1 as a possible D gene (5 bases). V was clipped by 6 bases and J by 7 bases, with 15 bases between them. Germline assignment: CDR1 MNHNS and CDR2 SASEGT. The CDR3 is 13 residues long. The CDR3 sequence is CASRDSVGGEAFF. As DNA, the CDR3 is TGTGCCAGCAGGGATTCGGTGGGGGGTGAAGCTTTCTTT.

This chain's CDR3 is CASSLGRGSSSYEQYF. CDR3 coding DNA: TGTGCCAGCAGCTTGGGGCGGGGGTCGAGCTCCTACGAGCAGTACTTC. The V call is TRBV5-6, the J call TRBJ2-7; 7 nucleotides align to TRBD2. Germline loops: CDR1 SGHDT, CDR2 YYEEEE. The CDR3 consists of 16 residues. Trimming removed 0 bases from V and 0 bases from J; junction bases left unmatched: 6.

The CDR3, as DNA: TGCGCCAGCATACCCACCGGGACAGGGGCGAATGGAAATTCACCCCTCCACTTT. Translated, it gives CASIPTGTGANGNSPLHF. This sequence joins TRBV10-2 and TRBJ1-6; 10 positions match TRBD1. V trimming: 7 bases; J trimming: 7 bases; junction bases outside the gene matches: 16. CDR1 is WSHSY and CDR2 is SAAADI in the germline V gene. The CDR3 is 18 amino acids.

The rearrangement joins TRBV7-9 to TRBJ1-1; D not resolved. Deletions cut 5 bases from V and 0 bases from J, with 13 bases between. Germline CDR1 and CDR2: SEHNR and FQNEAQ (reference sequence). This CDR3 region has 15 residues. The CDR3 protein is CASSRGDNMNTEAFF. CDR3 nucleotide sequence: TGTGCCAGCAGCCGCGGGGATAACATGAACACTGAAGCTTTCTTT.

The V and J genes are TRBV4-3 and TRBJ1-4; possibly TRBD1 for D (5 bases). Per germline, CDR1 LGHNA and CDR2 YSLEER. Trimming cost V 1 base and J 2 bases, with 14 bases left between them. CDR3 size: 17 residues. CDR3 in amino acids: CASSQVGRIGTNEKLFF. CDR3 in DNA: TGCGCCAGCAGCCAAGTGGGGCGGATCGGTACTAATGAAAAACTGTTTTTT.

The sample holds one count of this clone. V is TRBV7-9 and J is TRBJ2-1; 8 nucleotides line up with TRBD2. Germline V gene lookup returns CDR1 SEHNR and CDR2 FQNEAQ (reference sequence). CDR3 length equals 16 residues. With V trimmed by 5 bases and J by 4 bases, 10 bases remained unmatched. The CDR3 spells CASSTHGGAQYNEQFF. The CDR3 DNA sequence: TGTGCCAGCAGCACTCACGGGGGGGCACAATACAATGAGCAGTTCTTC.

This rearrangement joins TRBV15 to TRBJ1-2, with a weak D call TRBD1 (5 bases). Trimming removed 0 bases at V and 5 bases at J, with 37 bases between. The CDR3 has 23 residues. CDR1 and CDR2 from the germline V gene are LNHNV and YYDKDF (reference sequence). The CDR3 region has the DNA TGTGCCACCAGCAGAGACCTGAAGGCCCCGACCACAGTGGTGAACGGTAACAGGTATGGCTACACCTTC. It yields the protein CATSRDLKAPTTVVNGNRYGYTF. Combining the CDR3 with reference TRBV15 and TRBJ1-2 gives the whole variable domain DAMVIQNPRYQVTQFGKPVTLSCSQTLNHNVMYWYQQKSSQAPKLLFHYYDKDFNNEADTPDNFQSRRPNTSFCFLDIRSPGLGDTAMYLCATSRDLKAPTTVVNGNRYGYTFGSGTRLTVV.

This clone was seen once. The chain employs TRBV9 and TRBJ1-3, with 7 positions matching TRBD1. Germline V gene lookup returns CDR1 SGDLS and CDR2 YYNGEE. Trimming removed 0 bases from V and 2 bases from J; junction bases left unmatched: 5. The CDR3 extends over 16 amino acids. The CDR3 is CASSVEPTGPGNTIYF. CDR3 DNA sequence: TGTGCCAGCAGCGTAGAACCGACAGGGCCTGGAAACACCATATATTTT. The full variable domain, rest sourced from reference TRBV9 and TRBJ1-3, is DSGVTQTPKHLITATGQRVTLRCSPRSGDLSVYWYQQSLDQGLQFLIQYYNGEERAKGNILERFSAQQFPDLHSELNLSSLELGDSALYFCASSVEPTGPGNTIYFGEGSWLTVV.

This clone was counted a few times. This chain links TRBV7-9 with TRBJ1-2, with D possibly matching TRBD1 (5 bases). CDR1 and CDR2 (germline): SEHNR, FQNEAQ (reference sequence). This CDR3 region has 14 residues. The V and J ends lost 1 base and 4 bases respectively, with 10 bases between them. CDR3 sequence: CASSLGGGVYGYTF. DNA of the CDR3: TGTGCCAGCAGCTTAGGGGGGGGAGTCTATGGCTACACCTTC. Combining the CDR3 with reference TRBV7-9 and TRBJ1-2 gives the whole variable domain DTGVSQNPRHKITKRGQNVTFRCDPISEHNRLYWYRQTLGQGPEFLTYFQNEAQLEKSRLLSDRFSAERPKGSFSTLEIQRTEQGDSAMYLCASSLGGGVYGYTFGSGTRLTVV.

CDR3 DNA: TGTGCCAGCAGCCTCTTTCCACAGGGCGGCAACGAGCAGTACTTC. Translated, it gives CASSLFPQGGNEQYF. The chain couples TRBV11-1 to TRBJ2-7, with D tentatively TRBD1 (6 bases). Germline V gives CDR1 SGHAT, CDR2 FQDESV (reference sequence). CDR3 length: 15 residues. V was cut by 5 bases and J by 5 bases, with 19 bases left in between.

This rearrangement joins TRBV2 to TRBJ1-1; D is unclear. The CDR3 contains 13 residues. Germline CDR1 SNHLY, CDR2 FYNNEI. Deletions cut 6 bases from V and 2 bases from J, with 10 bases between. The CDR3 region is CASSKPSNTEAFF. For the CDR3, the DNA is TGTGCCAGCAGCAAGCCCTCAAACACTGAAGCTTTCTTT.

V usage is TRBV27 and J usage is TRBJ1-1; no clear D. The CDR3 sequence is 15 residues long. Trimming pared 3 bases from V and 5 bases from J, leaving 16 bases between. Germline CDR1 and CDR2: MNHEY and SMNVEV (reference sequence). The CDR3 DNA is TGTGCCAGCAGTTTGTTCCAAACAACGGGGACTGAAGCTTTCTTT. The encoded protein is CASSLFQTTGTEAFF.

The chain joins TRBV5-1 to TRBJ1-1, with D unresolved. V lost 4 bases to trimming and J lost 4 bases, with 14 bases between them. CDR1 is SGHRS and CDR2 is YFSETQ in the germline V gene. CDR3 length equals 14 residues. CDR3: CASSRNEGGTEAFF. The CDR3 region has the DNA TGCGCCAGCAGCCGAAATGAGGGAGGCACTGAAGCTTTCTTT.

The chain is built from TRBV14 and TRBJ1-3, with a tentative D call TRBD1 (5 bases). The CDR3 is 12 amino acids. CDR1 and CDR2 from the germline V gene are SGHDN and FVKESK. Between the trimmed V and J ends, which lost 5 bases and 13 bases, there was a span of 15 bases. CDR3 in amino acids: CASSWTSSSIYF. Here the CDR3 DNA reads TGTGCCAGCAGCTGGACAAGCTCTTCGATATATTTT.

J is TRBJ2-7 and V is TRBV29-1; D uncertain. CDR3 size: 16 residues. Looked up from germline, CDR1 is SQVTM and CDR2 is ANQGSEA. V gave up 0 bases and J gave up 6 bases, with 21 bases separating them. The CDR3 spells CSVEDRVGSSLTEQYV. The CDR3 nucleotides read TGCAGCGTTGAAGATCGCGTCGGTAGCAGTCTAACCGAGCAGTACGTC.

This chain joins TRBV4-2 and TRBJ2-5; a possible D gene is TRBD2 (7 bases). V lost 1 base and J 2 bases, leaving 14 bases between the germline ends. The length of the CDR3 is 16 residues. Germline loops: CDR1 LGHNA, CDR2 YNFKEQ. In DNA, the CDR3 is TGTGCCAGCAGCCAAGTGGGGGGGGCGCGTCAAGAGACCCAGTACTTC. Translation: CASSQVGGARQETQYF.

In this sample, this clone turned up many times. Distinct nucleotide sequences in the sample also encode this CDR3. The chain employs TRBV30 and TRBJ1-4, with D possibly being TRBD1 (5 bases). The CDR3 runs to 16 residues. CDR1 and CDR2 (germline): GTSNPN, SVGIG (reference sequence). The V end lost 0 bases, the J end lost 1 base, and 12 bases lay between the germline ends. The CDR3 DNA reads TGTGCCTGGAGTGTGGGGGGGGTTGGAACTAATGAAAAACTGTTTTTT. Protein product: CAWSVGGVGTNEKLFF.

The V gene is TRBV7-8, the J gene TRBJ1-2; 8 positions agree with TRBD1. V trimming: 4 bases; J trimming: 8 bases; junction bases outside the gene matches: 9. Germline V gives CDR1 SGHVS, CDR2 FQNEAQ. The CDR3 spans 14 residues. CDR3 DNA: TGTGCCAGCAGCTCTCAGGGGGCTTTTAGGGGCTACACCTTC. Translated: CASSSQGAFRGYTF.

The chain uses TRBV28 and TRBJ2-5; 10 positions match TRBD2. Trimming removed 1 base from V and 2 bases from J; junction bases left unmatched: 7. Germline CDR1 and CDR2: MDHEN and SYDVKM. The CDR3 length is 17 residues. CDR3 sequence reads: CASSLLPSGGLQETQYF. CDR3 bases: TGTGCCAGCAGTTTATTGCCTAGCGGGGGTCTGCAAGAGACCCAGTACTTC.

A single count supports this clone. The J gene is TRBJ1-1, the V gene TRBV9, with unresolved D. V lost 0 bases to trimming and J lost 10 bases, with 16 bases between them. Germline V gene data show CDR1 as SGDLS and CDR2 as YYNGEE. This CDR3 is built from 14 residues. In nucleotides, the CDR3 is TGTGCCAGCAGCGTAGGTTGGGGAGTTAATGGAGCTTTCTTT. This codes for CASSVGWGVNGAFF.